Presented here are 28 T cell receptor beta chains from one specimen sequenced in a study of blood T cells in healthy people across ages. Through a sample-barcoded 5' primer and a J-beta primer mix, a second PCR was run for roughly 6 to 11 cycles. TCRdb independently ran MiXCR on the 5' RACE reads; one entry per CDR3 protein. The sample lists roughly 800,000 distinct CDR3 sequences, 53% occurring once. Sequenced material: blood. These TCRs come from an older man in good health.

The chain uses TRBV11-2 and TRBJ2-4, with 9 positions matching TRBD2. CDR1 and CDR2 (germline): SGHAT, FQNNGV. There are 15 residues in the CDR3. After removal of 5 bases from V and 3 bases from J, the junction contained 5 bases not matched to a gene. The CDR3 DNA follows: TGTGCCAGCAGCCCCAGCGGGAGGAGCAAAAACATTCAGTACTTC. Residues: CASSPSGRSKNIQYF.

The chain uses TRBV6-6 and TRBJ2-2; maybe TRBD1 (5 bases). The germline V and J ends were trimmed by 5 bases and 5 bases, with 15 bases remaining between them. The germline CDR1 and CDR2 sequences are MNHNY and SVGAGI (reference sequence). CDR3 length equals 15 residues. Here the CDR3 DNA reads TGTGCCAGCAGTAACACCAGGGTCGGGACCGGGGAGCTGTTTTTT. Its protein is CASSNTRVGTGELFF.

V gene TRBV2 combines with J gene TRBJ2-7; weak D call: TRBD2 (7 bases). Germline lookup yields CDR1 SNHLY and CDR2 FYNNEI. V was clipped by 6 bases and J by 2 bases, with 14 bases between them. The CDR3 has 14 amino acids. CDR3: CASRRGGTTYEQYF. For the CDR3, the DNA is TGTGCCAGCAGGAGGGGGGGGACGACCTACGAGCAGTACTTC. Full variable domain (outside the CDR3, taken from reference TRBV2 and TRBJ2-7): EPEVTQTPSHQVTQMGQEVILRCVPISNHLYFYWYRQILGQKVEFLVSFYNNEISEKSEIFDDQFSVERPDGSNFTLKIRSTKLEDSAMYFCASRRGGTTYEQYFGPGTRLTVT.

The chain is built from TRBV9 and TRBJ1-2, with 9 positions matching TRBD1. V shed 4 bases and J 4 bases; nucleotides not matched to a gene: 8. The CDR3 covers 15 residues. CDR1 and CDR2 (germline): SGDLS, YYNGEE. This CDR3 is CASSFQDRGGYGYTF. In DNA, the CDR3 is TGTGCCAGCAGCTTCCAGGACAGGGGTGGCTATGGCTACACCTTC.

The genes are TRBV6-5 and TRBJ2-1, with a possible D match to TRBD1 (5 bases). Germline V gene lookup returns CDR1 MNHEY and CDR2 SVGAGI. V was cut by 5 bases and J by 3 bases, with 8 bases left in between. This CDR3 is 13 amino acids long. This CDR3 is CASSPRVYNEQFF. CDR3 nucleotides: TGTGCCAGCAGTCCCAGGGTCTACAATGAGCAGTTCTTC.

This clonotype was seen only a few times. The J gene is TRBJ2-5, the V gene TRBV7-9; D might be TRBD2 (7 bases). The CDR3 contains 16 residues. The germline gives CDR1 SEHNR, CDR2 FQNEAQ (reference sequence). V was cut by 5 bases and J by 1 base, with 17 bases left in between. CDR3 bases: TGTGCCAGCAGCCTGCGGGGGCAGTCATTCCAAGAGACCCAGTACTTC. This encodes CASSLRGQSFQETQYF. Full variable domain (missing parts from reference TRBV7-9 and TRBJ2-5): DTGVSQNPRHKITKRGQNVTFRCDPISEHNRLYWYRQTLGQGPEFLTYFQNEAQLEKSRLLSDRFSAERPKGSFSTLEIQRTEQGDSAMYLCASSLRGQSFQETQYFGPGTRLLVL.

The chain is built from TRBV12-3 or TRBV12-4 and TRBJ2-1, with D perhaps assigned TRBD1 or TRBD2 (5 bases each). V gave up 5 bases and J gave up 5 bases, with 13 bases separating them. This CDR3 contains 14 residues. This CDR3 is CASSGTRDDNEQFF. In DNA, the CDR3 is TGTGCCAGCAGTGGCACTCGGGACGACAATGAGCAGTTCTTC.

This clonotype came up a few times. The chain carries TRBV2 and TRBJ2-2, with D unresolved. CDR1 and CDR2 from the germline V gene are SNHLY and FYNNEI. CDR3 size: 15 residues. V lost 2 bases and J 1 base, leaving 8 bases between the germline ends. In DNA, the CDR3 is TGTGCCAGCAGTGAATACTCAGTGAACACCGGGGAGCTGTTTTTT. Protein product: CASSEYSVNTGELFF.

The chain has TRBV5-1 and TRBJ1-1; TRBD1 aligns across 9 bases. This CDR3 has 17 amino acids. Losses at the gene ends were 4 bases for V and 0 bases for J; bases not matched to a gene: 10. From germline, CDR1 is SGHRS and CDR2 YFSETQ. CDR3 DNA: TGCGCCAGCAGCCCCAGGACAGGGGCGAAGGTGAACACTGAAGCTTTCTTT. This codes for CASSPRTGAKVNTEAFF.

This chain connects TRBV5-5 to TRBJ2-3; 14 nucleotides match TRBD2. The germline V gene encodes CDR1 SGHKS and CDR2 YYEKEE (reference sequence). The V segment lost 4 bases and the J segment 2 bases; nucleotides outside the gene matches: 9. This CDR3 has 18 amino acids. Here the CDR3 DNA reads TGTGCCAGCAGCGTAAGGCCGGGACTAGCGGGAGTCACAGATACGCAGTATTTT. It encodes CASSVRPGLAGVTDTQYF.

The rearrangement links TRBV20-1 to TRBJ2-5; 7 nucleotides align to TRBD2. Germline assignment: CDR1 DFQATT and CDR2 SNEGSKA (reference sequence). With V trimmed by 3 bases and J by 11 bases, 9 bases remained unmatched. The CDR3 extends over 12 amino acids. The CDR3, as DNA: TGCAGTGCTAGTAAAGGGAGGGATGAGCAGTACTTC. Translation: CSASKGRDEQYF.

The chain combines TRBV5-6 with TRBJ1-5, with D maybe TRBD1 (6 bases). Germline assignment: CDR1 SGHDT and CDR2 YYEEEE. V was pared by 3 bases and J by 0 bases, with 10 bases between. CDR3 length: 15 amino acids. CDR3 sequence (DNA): TGTGCCAGCAGCTCGACAGGTTATAGCAATCAGCCCCAGCATTTT. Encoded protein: CASSSTGYSNQPQHF.

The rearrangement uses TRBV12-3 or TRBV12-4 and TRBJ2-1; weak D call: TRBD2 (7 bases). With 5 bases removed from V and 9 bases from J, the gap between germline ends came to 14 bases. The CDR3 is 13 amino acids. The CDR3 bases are TGTGCCAGCAGTATCAGGGGAGGGGGTGAGCAGTTCTTC. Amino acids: CASSIRGGGEQFF.

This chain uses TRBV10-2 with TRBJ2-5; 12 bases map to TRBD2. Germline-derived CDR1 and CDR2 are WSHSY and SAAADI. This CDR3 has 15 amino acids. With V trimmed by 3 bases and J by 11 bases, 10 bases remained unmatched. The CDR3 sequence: CASSESGLAGWEQYF. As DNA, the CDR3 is TGCGCCAGCAGTGAATCGGGACTAGCGGGTTGGGAGCAGTACTTC.

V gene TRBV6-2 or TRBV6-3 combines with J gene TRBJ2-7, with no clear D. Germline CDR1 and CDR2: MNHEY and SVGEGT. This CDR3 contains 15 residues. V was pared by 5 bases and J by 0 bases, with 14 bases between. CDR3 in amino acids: CASSPWLFSSYEQYF. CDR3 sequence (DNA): TGTGCCAGCAGTCCCTGGCTGTTTAGCTCCTACGAGCAGTACTTC.

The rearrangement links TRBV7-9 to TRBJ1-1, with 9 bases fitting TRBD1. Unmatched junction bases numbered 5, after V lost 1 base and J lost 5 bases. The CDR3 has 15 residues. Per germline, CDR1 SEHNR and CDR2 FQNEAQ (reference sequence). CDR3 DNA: TGTGCCAGCAGCTTAGGGACAGGGGTCAAGACTGAAGCTTTCTTT. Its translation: CASSLGTGVKTEAFF.

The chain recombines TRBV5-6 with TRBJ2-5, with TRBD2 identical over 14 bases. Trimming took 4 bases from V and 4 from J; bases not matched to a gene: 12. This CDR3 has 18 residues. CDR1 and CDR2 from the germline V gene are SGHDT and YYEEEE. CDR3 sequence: CASSGPWGTSGRGETQYF. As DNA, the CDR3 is TGTGCCAGCAGCGGCCCTTGGGGGACTAGCGGGAGAGGAGAGACCCAGTACTTC.

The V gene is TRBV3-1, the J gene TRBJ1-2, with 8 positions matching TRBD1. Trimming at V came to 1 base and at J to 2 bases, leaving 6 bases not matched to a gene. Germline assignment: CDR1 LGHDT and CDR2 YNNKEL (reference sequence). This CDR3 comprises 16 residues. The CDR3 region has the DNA TGTGCCAGCAGCCAAGGGGGCCGGACAGGGAACTATGGCTACACCTTC. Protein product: CASSQGGRTGNYGYTF. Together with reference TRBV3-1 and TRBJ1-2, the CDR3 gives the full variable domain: DTAVSQTPKYLVTQMGNDKSIKCEQNLGHDTMYWYKQDSKKFLKIMFSYNNKELIINETVPNRFSPKSPDKAHLNLHINSLELGDSAVYFCASSQGGRTGNYGYTFGSGTRLTVV.

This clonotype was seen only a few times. In nucleotides, the CDR3 is TGTGCCACCGGGACTAGCGGCTCTAAGGTTTACAATGAGCAGTTCTTC. Its protein is CATGTSGSKVYNEQFF. The rearrangement uses TRBV15 and TRBJ2-1; 11 positions agree with TRBD2. CDR3 length: 16 residues. V shed 8 bases and J 4 bases; nucleotides not matched to a gene: 10. The germline V gene has CDR1 LNHNV and CDR2 YYDKDF (reference sequence).

CDR3 protein: CSVEGRGLAGPQETQYF. For the CDR3, the DNA is TGCAGCGTAGAGGGGAGGGGACTAGCGGGACCGCAAGAGACCCAGTACTTC. This chain connects TRBV29-1 to TRBJ2-5; TRBD2 aligns across 13 bases. The CDR3 runs to 17 residues. J gave up 2 bases and V 6 bases, and 12 bases lay outside the gene matches. Germline assignment: CDR1 SQVTM and CDR2 ANQGSEA.

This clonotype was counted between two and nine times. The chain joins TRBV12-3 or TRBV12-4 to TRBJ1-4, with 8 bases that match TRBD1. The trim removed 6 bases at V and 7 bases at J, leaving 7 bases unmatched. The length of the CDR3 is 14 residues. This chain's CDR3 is CASRIGQGGEKLFF. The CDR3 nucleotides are TGTGCCAGCAGGATCGGACAGGGCGGTGAAAAACTGTTTTTT.

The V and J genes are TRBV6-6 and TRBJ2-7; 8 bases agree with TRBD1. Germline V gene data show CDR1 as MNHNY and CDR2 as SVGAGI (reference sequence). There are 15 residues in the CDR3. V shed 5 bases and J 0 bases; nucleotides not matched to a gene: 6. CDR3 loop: CASSDGQGPSYEQYF. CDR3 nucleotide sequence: TGTGCCAGCAGTGACGGACAGGGACCCTCCTACGAGCAGTACTTC.

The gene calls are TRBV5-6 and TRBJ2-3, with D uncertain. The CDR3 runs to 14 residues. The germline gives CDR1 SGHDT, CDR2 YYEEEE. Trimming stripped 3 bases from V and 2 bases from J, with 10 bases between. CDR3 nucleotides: TGTGCCAGCAGCTCTCCAAGGACCACAGATACGCAGTATTTT. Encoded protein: CASSSPRTTDTQYF. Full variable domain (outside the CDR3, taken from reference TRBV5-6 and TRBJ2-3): DAGVTQSPTHLIKTRGQQVTLRCSPKSGHDTVSWYQQALGQGPQFIFQYYEEEERQRGNFPDRFSGHQFPNYSSELNVNALLLGDSALYLCASSSPRTTDTQYFGPGTRLTVL.

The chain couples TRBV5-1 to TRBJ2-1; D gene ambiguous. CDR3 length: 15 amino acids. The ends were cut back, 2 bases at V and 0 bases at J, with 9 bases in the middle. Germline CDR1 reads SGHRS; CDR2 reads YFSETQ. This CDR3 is CASSFTRSSYNEQFF. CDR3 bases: TGCGCCAGCAGCTTTACGAGGAGCTCCTACAATGAGCAGTTCTTC.

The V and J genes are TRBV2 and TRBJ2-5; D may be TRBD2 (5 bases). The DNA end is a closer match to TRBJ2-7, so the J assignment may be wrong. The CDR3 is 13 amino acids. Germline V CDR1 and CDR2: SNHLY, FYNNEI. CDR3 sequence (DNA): TGTGCCAGCAGGACCCATTCCAGCGGCGAGCAGTACTTC. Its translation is CASRTHSSGEQYF.

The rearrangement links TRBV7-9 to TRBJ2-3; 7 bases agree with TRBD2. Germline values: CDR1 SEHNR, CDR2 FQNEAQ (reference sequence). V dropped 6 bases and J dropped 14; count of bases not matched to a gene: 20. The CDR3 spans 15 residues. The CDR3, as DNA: TGTGCCAGCAGGGTTACCGGGGGGACCCACAGATACGCGTATTTT. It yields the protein CASRVTGGTHRYAYF.

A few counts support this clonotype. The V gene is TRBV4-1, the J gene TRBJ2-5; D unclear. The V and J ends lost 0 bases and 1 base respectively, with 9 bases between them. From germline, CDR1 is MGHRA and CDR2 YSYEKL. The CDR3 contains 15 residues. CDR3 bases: TGCGCCAGCAGCCAAGATCCGCGGCCCCAAGAGACCCAGTACTTC. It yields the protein CASSQDPRPQETQYF.

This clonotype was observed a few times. CDR3 in DNA: TGTGCCAGCAGCCAGGGGGGGACAGGGGCTAATGAAAAACTGTTTTTT. Its translation is CASSQGGTGANEKLFF. V is TRBV4-2 and J is TRBJ1-4, with 10 bases aligning to TRBD1. The CDR3 has 16 residues. The V segment lost 3 bases and the J segment 3 bases; nucleotides outside the gene matches: 4. The germline CDR1 and CDR2 sequences are LGHNA and YNFKEQ.